This T cell receptor (beta chain) was captured by sequencing in a study of cytomegalovirus exposure and HLA in healthy donors. Turning to this clone: Its antigen is unidentified.

The primer mix had 60 Vbeta and 13 Jbeta primers. The table came from immunoSEQ multiplex PCR; TCRdb's copy has only in-frame clones and leaves some out. The sample contains 190,000 or so clones, around 86% of which appear only once. V was clipped by 4 bases and J by 2 bases; unmatched bases: 7. The CDR3 spans 17 residues. In germline, CDR1 is SNHLY, CDR2 FYNNEI. Overall study results and limits: Accurate HLA-A and HLA-B prediction from TCR beta sequences was reported for most subjects.

The clonotype comes from a man in his fifties in good health and CMV-seronegative. Material for sequencing was PBMCs. The V gene is TRBV2, the J gene TRBJ2-2, with TRBD2 matching over 10 bases. This CDR3 reads CASSGGLAGANTGELFF. The CDR3 nucleotides are TGTGCCAGCAGTGGGGGGCTAGCGGGAGCAAACACCGGGGAGCTGTTTTTT. Together with reference TRBV2 and TRBJ2-2, the CDR3 gives the full variable domain: EPEVTQTPSHQVTQMGQEVILRCVPISNHLYFYWYRQILGQKVEFLVSFYNNEISEKSEIFDDQFSVERPDGSNFTLKIRSTKLEDSAMYFCASSGGLAGANTGELFFGEGSRLTVL.